One sample yielded the 27 T cell receptor beta chains listed below, sequenced in a study of blood T cell repertoires in COVID-19. The table came from immunoSEQ multiplex PCR; TCRdb's copy has only in-frame clones and leaves some out. This sample has roughly 150,000 clones, with 70% to 90% found just once. Sequenced input: peripheral blood. The receptor source for this set is a human donor in a cohort sampled during active COVID-19.

The chain carries TRBV9 and TRBJ2-3; D unclear. The CDR3 consists of 13 residues. Germline V gene data show CDR1 as SGDLS and CDR2 as YYNGEE. V was shortened by 0 bases and J by 4 bases, with 6 bases between the two germline ends. The CDR3 loop is CASSVVAADTQYF. The CDR3 bases are TGTGCCAGCAGCGTAGTGGCAGCAGATACGCAGTATTTT.

The DNA of the CDR3 is TGTGCCAGCTCACCAGCGTCTAATAACTATGGCTACACCTTC. Translating it yields CASSPASNNYGYTF. The gene calls are TRBV18 and TRBJ1-2; no clear D gene. V lost 2 bases and J 1 base, leaving 8 bases between the germline ends. Germline V CDR1 and CDR2: KGHSH, LQKENI. This CDR3 has 14 residues.

The rearrangement uses TRBV27 and TRBJ2-7, with 8 bases that match TRBD2. Looked up from germline, CDR1 is MNHEY and CDR2 is SMNVEV (reference sequence). This CDR3 is built from 17 residues. V lost 2 bases, J lost 0 bases, and 9 bases stayed unmatched. Here the CDR3 DNA reads TGTGCCAGCAGTTTACGGGGAGCGGGGGTAAGCTCCTACGAGCAGTACTTC. Its protein product is CASSLRGAGVSSYEQYF.

The gene calls are TRBV11-2 and TRBJ2-2; TRBD2 matches at 9 bases. With 5 bases clipped from V and 6 bases from J, the junction kept 4 bases outside the gene matches. Germline V gives CDR1 SGHAT, CDR2 FQNNGV. The CDR3 covers 14 residues. The CDR3 spells CASSIRTSAGELFF. DNA for the CDR3: TGTGCCAGCAGCATCAGGACTAGCGCCGGGGAGCTGTTTTTT.

The chain has TRBV24-1 and TRBJ1-1, with TRBD1 as a possible D gene (6 bases). The V end was cut by 1 base, the J end by 5 bases, with 13 bases between. Germline V CDR1 and CDR2: KGHDR, SFDVKD. CDR3 size: 15 residues. CDR3 residues: CATSDFQGPTTEAFF. The CDR3 DNA sequence: TGTGCCACCAGTGATTTTCAGGGGCCTACGACTGAAGCTTTCTTT.

The chain employs TRBV30 and TRBJ1-2; 7 bases line up with TRBD1. The V gene's germline CDR1 is GTSNPN and CDR2 SVGIG (reference sequence). With 4 bases clipped from V and 3 bases from J, the junction kept 5 bases outside the gene matches. This CDR3 spans 13 amino acids. CDR3 protein: CAWNRQGDYGYTF. The DNA of the CDR3 is TGTGCCTGGAACAGACAGGGCGACTATGGCTACACCTTC.

This sequence joins TRBV5-4 and TRBJ2-3, with unresolved D. The germline V gene has CDR1 SGHNT and CDR2 YYREEE (reference sequence). The CDR3 contains 13 residues. V was trimmed by 6 bases and J by 3 bases, leaving 11 bases between them. The CDR3 region has the DNA TGTGCCAGCACCCCCCCTTTAACAGATACGCAGTATTTT. Translation gives CASTPPLTDTQYF.

The chain carries TRBV7-3 and TRBJ2-1; 12 positions match TRBD2. The CDR3 sequence is 15 residues long. The J segment lost 4 bases and the V segment lost 5 bases, leaving 3 bases of the junction unmatched. Germline V gives CDR1 SGHTA, CDR2 FQGTGA. The CDR3 spells CASSRLAGGYNEQFF. The CDR3 DNA sequence: TGTGCCAGCAGCCGCCTAGCGGGGGGGTACAATGAGCAGTTCTTC. The entire variable domain, with the rest obtained from reference TRBV7-3 and TRBJ2-1, is as follows: GAGVSQTPSNKVTEKGKYVELRCDPISGHTALYWYRQSLGQGPEFLIYFQGTGAADDSGLPNDRFFAVRPEGSVSTLKIQRTERGDSAVYLCASSRLAGGYNEQFFGPGTRLTVL.

The CDR3 DNA follows: TGCGCCAGCAGCTTGGAAGCGGGATATGGGACAGATACGCAGTATTTT. It encodes CASSLEAGYGTDTQYF. The V and J genes are TRBV5-1 and TRBJ2-3, with TRBD2 matching 7 bases. The CDR3 spans 16 residues. V was clipped by 0 bases and J by 3 bases; unmatched bases: 7. Germline CDR1 and CDR2: SGHRS and YFSETQ.

V is TRBV9 and J is TRBJ2-3; D possibly corresponds to TRBD2 (5 bases). V was clipped by 1 base and J by 5 bases, with 14 bases between them. The CDR3 extends over 15 amino acids. Germline CDR1 reads SGDLS; CDR2 reads YYNGEE. The CDR3 is CASSVLGSFGDTQYF. For the CDR3, the DNA is TGTGCCAGCAGCGTATTGGGGAGTTTTGGAGATACGCAGTATTTT. The variable domain in full, with the rest retrieved from reference TRBV9 and TRBJ2-3, is DSGVTQTPKHLITATGQRVTLRCSPRSGDLSVYWYQQSLDQGLQFLIQYYNGEERAKGNILERFSAQQFPDLHSELNLSSLELGDSALYFCASSVLGSFGDTQYFGPGTRLTVL.

The chain combines TRBV28 with TRBJ1-2, with a possible D match to TRBD1 (5 bases). Germline V gives CDR1 MDHEN, CDR2 SYDVKM. This CDR3 spans 15 amino acids. The V gene lost 7 bases and the J gene lost 4 bases, with 19 bases spanning the gap. The CDR3 bases are TGTGCCAGCACCAGAAGTGGAGGGACTGTCTATGGCTACACCTTC. Protein product: CASTRSGGTVYGYTF.

This chain uses TRBV13 with TRBJ2-3, with 10 bases that match TRBD2. The CDR3 runs to 16 residues. CDR1 and CDR2 from the germline V gene are PRHDT and FYEKMQ (reference sequence). V dropped 5 bases and J dropped 2; count of bases not matched to a gene: 7. CDR3 coding DNA: TGTGCCAGCAGCCCCTCTAGCGGGGGTTCCACAGATACGCAGTATTTT. This translates into CASSPSSGGSTDTQYF.

V usage is TRBV6-5 and J usage is TRBJ2-5; 9 bases are shared with TRBD1. The J segment lost 6 bases and the V segment lost 5 bases, leaving 10 bases of the junction unmatched. The CDR3 covers 15 residues. Germline lookup yields CDR1 MNHEY and CDR2 SVGAGI. The CDR3 DNA is TGTGCCAGCAGTCCCCTCCCGGGACAGGGAAAGACCCAGTACTTC. Residues: CASSPLPGQGKTQYF.

This clone has just a few counts. The genes are TRBV19 and TRBJ1-4; unclear D gene. V lost 7 bases, J lost 6 bases, and 12 bases lay in between. The CDR3 runs 13 residues. Germline V CDR1 and CDR2: LNHDA, SQIVND (reference sequence). CDR3 residues: CASTGRSHEKLFF. Here the CDR3 DNA reads TGTGCCAGTACCGGTAGGAGCCATGAAAAACTGTTTTTT.

This sequence joins TRBV7-9 and TRBJ2-7; D is possibly TRBD2 (5 bases). Per germline, CDR1 SEHNR and CDR2 FQNEAQ (reference sequence). The CDR3 contains 14 residues. V gave up 2 bases and J gave up 5 bases, with 13 bases separating them. CDR3 sequence reads: CASSLLADGDEQYF. DNA for the CDR3: TGTGCCAGCAGCTTATTGGCGGACGGGGACGAGCAGTACTTC.

The J gene is TRBJ2-3, the V gene TRBV19; TRBD2 agrees at 12 bases. This CDR3 is 18 amino acids long. Germline loops: CDR1 LNHDA, CDR2 SQIVND (reference sequence). V lost 5 bases, J lost 0 bases, and 9 bases stayed unmatched. In DNA, the CDR3 is TGTGCCAGTAGTCCTTGGACTAGCGGGGTTTTGAGCACAGATACGCAGTATTTT. Translation gives CASSPWTSGVLSTDTQYF.

The V call is TRBV18, the J call TRBJ2-5; TRBD1 agrees at 10 bases. Germline V CDR1 and CDR2: KGHSH, LQKENI. The length of the CDR3 is 13 residues. With V trimmed by 8 bases and J by 4 bases, 4 bases remained unmatched. CDR3 amino acids: CASTTGGVETQYF. CDR3 bases: TGTGCCAGCACGACAGGGGGCGTAGAGACCCAGTACTTC. Full variable domain (missing parts from reference TRBV18 and TRBJ2-5): NAGVMQNPRHLVRRRGQEARLRCSPMKGHSHVYWYRQLPEEGLKFMVYLQKENIIDESGMPKERFSAEFPKEGPSILRIQQVVRGDSAAYFCASTTGGVETQYFGPGTRLLVL.

The CDR3 sequence: CASSFGSGGSDTQYF. CDR3 coding DNA: TGTGCCAGCAGCTTTGGTTCGGGGGGTTCAGATACGCAGTATTTT. The chain links TRBV5-6 to TRBJ2-3; 7 positions agree with TRBD2. The CDR3 loop spans 15 amino acids. V lost 2 bases, J lost 4 bases, and 7 bases stayed unmatched. The germline CDR1 and CDR2 sequences are SGHDT and YYEEEE.

The chain uses TRBV12-3 or TRBV12-4 and TRBJ1-1; TRBD1 might be the D (5 bases). V was shortened by 6 bases and J by 0 bases, with 8 bases between the two germline ends. The CDR3 has 13 amino acids. The DNA for the CDR3 is TGTGCCAGCAGGAAGACAGTGAACACTGAAGCTTTCTTT. It yields the protein CASRKTVNTEAFF.

The rearrangement uses TRBV7-2 and TRBJ2-2; D might be TRBD1 (6 bases). V was cut by 2 bases and J by 4 bases, with 11 bases left in between. The CDR3 loop spans 15 amino acids. The germline V gene encodes CDR1 SGHTA and CDR2 FQGNSA. CDR3 residues: CASSLLGQPTGELFF. In nucleotides, the CDR3 is TGTGCCAGCAGCTTACTAGGACAGCCCACCGGGGAGCTGTTTTTT. Full variable domain (remainder filled in from reference TRBV7-2 and TRBJ2-2): GAGVSQSPSNKVTEKGKDVELRCDPISGHTALYWYRQSLGQGLEFLIYFQGNSAPDKSGLPSDRFSAERTGGSVSTLTIQRTQQEDSAVYLCASSLLGQPTGELFFGEGSRLTVL.

The rearrangement uses TRBV20-1 and TRBJ2-5, with D maybe TRBD2 (6 bases). Germline CDR1 is DFQATT and CDR2 is SNEGSKA (reference sequence). The CDR3 spans 14 residues. V lost 3 bases and J lost 5, with 16 bases in between. The CDR3 region is CSASRGLNKETQYF. As DNA, the CDR3 is TGCAGTGCTAGTAGGGGACTCAACAAGGAGACCCAGTACTTC.

CDR3 bases: TGTGCCAGCAGCCAGGGACTCGACTACTACGAGCAGTACTTC. It yields the protein CASSQGLDYYEQYF. The rearrangement joins TRBV3-1 (or the pseudogene TRBV3-2) to TRBJ2-7, with a possible D match to TRBD2 (6 bases). Germline V gene sequence: CDR1 LGHDT, CDR2 YNNKEL (reference sequence). V was cut by 3 bases and J by 3 bases, with 12 bases left in between. This CDR3 has 14 residues.

About this clone: Within the sample, other DNA sequences also encode this same CDR3. The chain couples TRBV7-9 to TRBJ2-5; D is undetermined. CDR3 length: 14 amino acids. V was shortened by 1 base and J by 2 bases, with 8 bases between the two germline ends. Germline-derived CDR1 and CDR2 are SEHNR and FQNEAQ (reference sequence). The CDR3 bases are TGTGCCAGCAGCTTAGATAGAGGTCAAGAGACCCAGTACTTC. The encoded protein is CASSLDRGQETQYF.

The chain carries TRBV7-9 and TRBJ2-7; D may be TRBD1 (6 bases). The germline V gene has CDR1 SEHNR and CDR2 FQNEAQ (reference sequence). The germline V and J ends were trimmed by 1 base and 5 bases, with 12 bases remaining between them. The CDR3 is 14 residues long. In nucleotides, the CDR3 is TGTGCCAGCAGCTTAGGCCACGAGGGGGACGAGCAGTACTTC. Protein product: CASSLGHEGDEQYF.

The table lists this clone with a few counts. This chain uses TRBV28 with TRBJ2-7; D remains unclear. The CDR3 consists of 13 residues. V shed 3 bases and J shed 3 bases, with 9 bases lying between them. Germline V CDR1 and CDR2: MDHEN, SYDVKM. The CDR3 loop is CASSFGRNYEQYF. CDR3 DNA: TGTGCCAGCAGTTTCGGTAGAAACTACGAGCAGTACTTC.

The CDR3 here is CASSLAGFLGPEAFF. CDR3 DNA sequence: TGCGCCAGCAGCTTGGCCGGCTTCCTGGGCCCTGAAGCTTTCTTT. The rearrangement links TRBV5-1 to TRBJ1-1; no clear D. Trimming pared 0 bases from V and 6 bases from J, leaving 15 bases between. CDR1 SGHRS and CDR2 YFSETQ come from the germline V gene. CDR3 length equals 15 residues.

The J gene is TRBJ2-5, the V gene TRBV14, with D maybe TRBD1 (6 bases). The V end lost 1 base, the J end lost 3 bases, and 12 bases lay between the germline ends. Germline assignment: CDR1 SGHDN and CDR2 FVKESK. CDR3 length: 15 amino acids. As DNA, the CDR3 is TGTGCCAGCAGCCAAGTGGGTGGACAGAAAGAGACCCAGTACTTC. Its protein product is CASSQVGGQKETQYF.